These 25 T cell receptor beta chains share one sample of origin, sequenced in a study of T-cell memory formation after mild COVID-19 listed by TCRdb under 2021. Libraries came from 5' RACE. For sequencing, an Illumina NovaSeq 6000 was employed. TCRdb applied fastp at Q25 and MiXCR to the public reads, then kept only in-frame beta chains. Identical CDR3 protein sequences are pooled into one entry, listed with their most common genes and DNA. The table for this sample lists more than 300,000 distinct CDR3 sequences; 14% of them were counted only once. 21% of the sample comes from the top ten. The sample taken for sequencing was PBMCs or a T cell subset sorted from them (not recorded which). These TCRs come from a man between 18 and 29 years old who had mild COVID-19 (a few samples of this study predate the infection). The sample titles of this study are shuffled in the database, so cell type and time point are left out; the donor was told from shared clones.

The V gene is TRBV18, the J gene TRBJ1-2; the match to TRBD1 covers 10 bases. Per the germline V gene, CDR1 is KGHSH and CDR2 is LQKENI. V trimming: 3 bases; J trimming: 4 bases; junction bases outside the gene matches: 2. This CDR3 is built from 14 residues. The CDR3 DNA reads as TGTGCCAGCTCACCGGGACAGGGGTTCTATGGCTACACCTTC. Encoded protein: CASSPGQGFYGYTF.

This clonotype was detected a few times. This chain uses TRBV5-1 with TRBJ2-1; 7 nucleotides align to TRBD1. Germline lookup yields CDR1 SGHRS and CDR2 YFSETQ. The CDR3 length is 14 residues. V was clipped by 0 bases and J by 6 bases; unmatched bases: 3. For the CDR3, the DNA is TGCGCCAGCAGCTTGGCCGGGACAGCCAATGAGCAGTTCTTC. It yields the protein CASSLAGTANEQFF.

The chain joins TRBV4-1 to TRBJ2-7, with D possibly matching TRBD2 (5 bases). With 3 bases removed from V and 4 bases from J, the gap between germline ends came to 16 bases. This CDR3 contains 15 residues. Germline V gene sequence: CDR1 MGHRA, CDR2 YSYEKL. This CDR3 is CASSHEEAAEYEQYF. DNA of the CDR3: TGCGCCAGCAGCCATGAGGAGGCGGCAGAGTACGAGCAGTACTTC.

The chain is built from TRBV7-9 and TRBJ2-1; 8 nucleotides match TRBD1. Losses at the gene ends were 5 bases for V and 2 bases for J; bases not matched to a gene: 8. This CDR3 contains 16 residues. The V gene's germline CDR1 is SEHNR and CDR2 FQNEAQ (reference sequence). CDR3: CASSPRTGRTYNEQFF. In DNA form, the CDR3 reads TGTGCCAGCAGCCCACGGACAGGGAGGACCTACAATGAGCAGTTCTTC.

This clonotype came up a few times. The J gene is TRBJ1-2, the V gene TRBV2, with D perhaps TRBD1 (6 bases). Germline V CDR1 and CDR2: SNHLY, FYNNEI. CDR3 length: 13 residues. The germline V and J ends were trimmed by 6 bases and 7 bases, with 15 bases remaining between them. The CDR3 reads CASSIWGHSGYTF. The CDR3 coding sequence is TGTGCCAGCAGCATATGGGGGCACTCTGGCTACACCTTC. The variable domain in full, with the rest retrieved from reference TRBV2 and TRBJ1-2, is EPEVTQTPSHQVTQMGQEVILRCVPISNHLYFYWYRQILGQKVEFLVSFYNNEISEKSEIFDDQFSVERPDGSNFTLKIRSTKLEDSAMYFCASSIWGHSGYTFGSGTRLTVV.

A few counts support this clonotype. The chain has TRBV7-6 and TRBJ2-2; 7 bases are shared with TRBD1. V trimming: 1 base; J trimming: 1 base; junction bases outside the gene matches: 3. The CDR3 loop spans 16 amino acids. The germline V gene encodes CDR1 SGHVS and CDR2 FNYEAQ. The CDR3 sequence: CASSLVAGGNTGELFF. The CDR3 DNA follows: TGTGCCAGCAGCTTAGTAGCAGGGGGGAACACCGGGGAGCTGTTTTTT.

At least ten counts were recorded for this clonotype. The chain couples TRBV4-3 to TRBJ2-5; 9 positions agree with TRBD2. This CDR3 region has 16 residues. Germline values: CDR1 LGHNA, CDR2 YSLEER. J was trimmed by 4 bases and V by 1 base; bases with no gene match: 7. The CDR3 DNA follows: TGCGCCAGCAGCCAAGGAGGCCTAGCGGGGATAGAGACCCAGTACTTC. Protein sequence: CASSQGGLAGIETQYF.

This clonotype was picked up a small number of times. The chain couples TRBV7-9 to TRBJ2-7; D possibly corresponds to TRBD2 (6 bases). Trimming pared 4 bases from V and 0 bases from J, leaving 19 bases between. The germline V gene has CDR1 SEHNR and CDR2 FQNEAQ (reference sequence). CDR3 size: 17 residues. The CDR3, as DNA: TGTGCCAGCAGCTGGGGGAACGGGGGAGTCAGCTCCTACGAGCAGTACTTC. This translates into CASSWGNGGVSSYEQYF.

The chain employs TRBV4-1 and TRBJ1-1; D uncertain. Trimming took off 2 bases at V and 1 base at J, with 17 bases between the two ends. The CDR3 is made up of 17 amino acids. Germline lookup yields CDR1 MGHRA and CDR2 YSYEKL. CDR3 in DNA: TGCGCCAGCAGCCAACTAAGGGTACGAGGGCGGAACACTGAAGCTTTCTTT. This sequence encodes CASSQLRVRGRNTEAFF.

This clonotype occurred a few times. The chain carries TRBV20-1 and TRBJ2-1; 7 positions match TRBD2. The germline gives CDR1 DFQATT, CDR2 SNEGSKA (reference sequence). V dropped 5 bases and J dropped 12; count of bases not matched to a gene: 7. The CDR3 extends over 11 amino acids. CDR3: CSADSGGGQFF. In nucleotides, the CDR3 is TGCAGTGCTGACTCGGGGGGAGGGCAGTTCTTC.

This chain joins TRBV4-2 and TRBJ1-2; D is unresolved. V gave up 3 bases and J gave up 3 bases, with 14 bases separating them. Germline V gene data show CDR1 as LGHNA and CDR2 as YNFKEQ. The CDR3 sequence is 15 residues long. CDR3 loop: CASSQSSGVDYGYTF. CDR3 in DNA: TGTGCCAGCAGCCAGAGTTCCGGGGTTGACTATGGCTACACCTTC.

DNA for the CDR3: TGTGCCAGCAGTCACGGGACAGACTCCCTAGGACTGGAAGGCTCACCCCTCCACTTT. Encoded protein: CASSHGTDSLGLEGSPLHF. The rearrangement joins TRBV6-5 to TRBJ1-6; 7 bases map to TRBD1. Losses at the gene ends were 5 bases for V and 10 bases for J; bases not matched to a gene: 23. This CDR3 is 19 amino acids long. From germline, CDR1 is MNHEY and CDR2 SVGAGI.

The chain employs TRBV24-1 and TRBJ2-1, with a tentative D call TRBD1 (6 bases). The CDR3 spans 12 residues. Germline assignment: CDR1 KGHDR and CDR2 SFDVKD. V lost 7 bases to trimming and J lost 9 bases, with 12 bases between them. The CDR3 DNA is TGTGCCACCAGCTGGGAAGGGGGTGAGCAGTTCTTC. The encoded protein is CATSWEGGEQFF.

The J gene is TRBJ1-2, the V gene TRBV7-9; TRBD1 agrees at 9 bases. The CDR3 runs to 16 residues. From germline, CDR1 is SEHNR and CDR2 FQNEAQ (reference sequence). Losses at the gene ends were 4 bases for V and 4 bases for J; bases not matched to a gene: 10. The CDR3 protein is CASSSGGQGEFYGYTF. CDR3 nucleotide sequence: TGTGCCAGCAGCTCTGGGGGACAGGGCGAGTTCTATGGCTACACCTTC.

The sample holds many counts of this clonotype. This chain links TRBV5-1 with TRBJ1-6; 8 bases map to TRBD1. J was trimmed by 8 bases and V by 1 base; bases with no gene match: 8. CDR3 length equals 16 residues. The germline V gene encodes CDR1 SGHRS and CDR2 YFSETQ. The CDR3 DNA sequence: TGCGCCAGCAGCTTGACGACCGGACAGGGCTATTCACCCCTCCACTTT. Translated: CASSLTTGQGYSPLHF. Using reference TRBV5-1 and TRBJ1-6 for the parts outside the CDR3, the full variable domain is KAGVTQTPRYLIKTRGQQVTLSCSPISGHRSVSWYQQTPGQGLQFLFEYFSETQRNKGNFPGRFSGRQFSNSRSEMNVSTLELGDSALYLCASSLTTGQGYSPLHFGNGTRLTVT.

This clonotype was counted ten times or more. The chain carries TRBV20-1 and TRBJ2-1, with D maybe TRBD2 (6 bases). Trimming stripped 5 bases from V and 8 bases from J, with 16 bases between. Germline V gives CDR1 DFQATT, CDR2 SNEGSKA (reference sequence). This CDR3 region has 13 residues. CDR3 region: CSAPISGKDEQFF. DNA of the CDR3: TGCAGTGCTCCAATTAGCGGAAAGGATGAGCAGTTCTTC.

This clonotype occurred a few times. The chain recombines TRBV2 with TRBJ2-5; weak D call: TRBD1 (5 bases). Per germline, CDR1 SNHLY and CDR2 FYNNEI. V lost 9 bases to trimming and J lost 1 base, with 15 bases between them. The CDR3 contains 14 residues. Written as DNA, the CDR3 is TGTGCCAGTGACGTAAGGGGCAGCCAAGAGACCCAGTACTTC. It yields the protein CASDVRGSQETQYF.

The rearrangement links TRBV2 to TRBJ1-1; TRBD1 is a possible D gene (6 bases). Germline V gene lookup returns CDR1 SNHLY and CDR2 FYNNEI. The CDR3 contains 15 residues. V was trimmed by 6 bases and J by 1 base, leaving 15 bases between them. This CDR3 reads CASRTYRESNTEAFF. The CDR3 nucleotides are TGTGCCAGCAGAACGTACAGGGAGTCGAACACTGAAGCTTTCTTT. The full variable domain, with the rest looked up from reference TRBV2 and TRBJ1-1, is EPEVTQTPSHQVTQMGQEVILRCVPISNHLYFYWYRQILGQKVEFLVSFYNNEISEKSEIFDDQFSVERPDGSNFTLKIRSTKLEDSAMYFCASRTYRESNTEAFFGQGTRLTVV.

This clonotype was observed a few times. The rearrangement joins TRBV20-1 to TRBJ1-5, with 8 nucleotides matching TRBD1. CDR3 length equals 15 residues. V gave up 0 bases and J gave up 7 bases; unmatched junction bases: 8. CDR1 DFQATT and CDR2 SNEGSKA come from the germline V gene (reference sequence). The CDR3 DNA follows: TGCAGTGCTAGAGATCCCCGACAGGGGAGGCAGCCCCAGCATTTT. Amino acids: CSARDPRQGRQPQHF.

This clonotype was detected a few times. The chain couples TRBV6-6 to TRBJ1-5, with D tentatively TRBD1 (5 bases). The CDR3 sequence is 16 residues long. Germline CDR1 is MNHNY and CDR2 is SVGAGI (reference sequence). Trimming shortened V by 0 bases and J by 6 bases, and 15 bases separated the two germline ends. The CDR3: CASSYSSMGVGQPQHF. In nucleotides, the CDR3 is TGTGCCAGCAGTTACTCGTCCATGGGGGTAGGTCAGCCCCAGCATTTT.

The rearrangement joins TRBV28 to TRBJ1-4, with D possibly matching TRBD1 (6 bases). Between the trimmed V and J ends, which lost 6 bases and 7 bases, there was a span of 15 bases. In germline, CDR1 is MDHEN, CDR2 SYDVKM. This CDR3 comprises 14 residues. The CDR3 loop reads CASRPQGRGEKLFF. The DNA of the CDR3 is TGTGCCAGCAGACCGCAGGGGCGAGGTGAAAAACTGTTTTTT.

This clonotype has more than one count but fewer than ten. V gene TRBV4-1 combines with J gene TRBJ2-7; D perhaps matches TRBD1 (6 bases). Trimming stripped 3 bases from V and 5 bases from J, with 14 bases between. CDR3 length: 14 amino acids. Germline lookup yields CDR1 MGHRA and CDR2 YSYEKL. Here the CDR3 DNA reads TGCGCCAGCAGCCAGGGACACCGATTAGACGAGCAGTACTTC. Amino acids: CASSQGHRLDEQYF.

This clonotype was seen many times. The junction shows a germline mismatch at one end, possibly a read error. V and J are TRBV5-1 and TRBJ2-5; D tentatively fits TRBD1 or TRBD2 (5 bases each). Germline V gene data show CDR1 as SGHRS and CDR2 as YFSETQ. The CDR3 is 11 amino acids. The CDR3 nucleotides are TGTGCCAGCAGCTGGGGGGAGACCCAGTACTTC. Its protein product is CASSWGETQYF.

On this clonotype: An end of the junction does not agree with germline; a read error may underlie this. The chain combines TRBV20-1 with TRBJ1-2; D might be TRBD1 (6 bases). The CDR3 loop spans 11 amino acids. Germline V gene data show CDR1 as DFQATT and CDR2 as SNEGSKA (reference sequence). CDR3 coding DNA: TGCAGTGCGAGAGCAGGGGAAGGCTACACCTTC. Protein product: CSARAGEGYTF.

This clonotype was detected a few times. The chain uses TRBV29-1 and TRBJ2-3; 7 positions agree with TRBD2. This CDR3 comprises 12 residues. V shed 6 bases, J shed 1 base, and the junction held 1 base outside the gene matches. Germline V CDR1 and CDR2: SQVTM, ANQGSEA. The CDR3 sequence: CSVREGTDTQYF. The CDR3 coding sequence is TGCAGCGTCCGGGAGGGCACAGATACGCAGTATTTT.